The 3 T cell receptor beta chains in this list originate from one sample, sequenced in a study of molecular identifiers for immune sequencing clone quantification. TCRdb processed the PCR reads anew with MiXCR; each CDR3 protein has one entry. Among about 640,000 distinct CDR3 sequences, about 20% were seen once, and the ten largest hold under 0.95%. The sample consisted of naive CD8+ T cells from blood, with Jurkat cell RNA spiked in. The subset was: FACS-sorted CD8+CD4-CCR7+CD45RA+ naive T cells. The receptors here all came from a human donor in good health. Some libraries in this study had Jurkat cell RNA spiked in.

At least ten counts were recorded for this clonotype. This chain connects TRBV7-2 to TRBJ2-3, with 12 bases that match TRBD2. Germline lookup yields CDR1 SGHTA and CDR2 FQGNSA. There are 16 residues in the CDR3. V lost 6 bases, J lost 1 base, and 5 bases stayed unmatched. CDR3: CASSWGLAGGTDTQYF. DNA for the CDR3: TGTGCCAGCAGTTGGGGACTAGCGGGCGGCACAGATACGCAGTATTTT.

Comment on this clonotype: A much larger clone lies a single base off, so this may be a read error. V is TRBV6-9 and J is TRBJ1-5; unclear D gene. The CDR3 spans 15 residues. Per germline, CDR1 MNHGY and CDR2 SVAAGI. CDR3 amino acids: CATAWGGGSNRPQHF. The CDR3 DNA sequence: TGTGCCACTGCCTGGGGTGGAGGGAGCAATCGGCCCCAGCATTTT.

This clonotype occurred many times. This chain connects TRBV7-9 to TRBJ1-5, with unresolved D. Between the trimmed V and J ends, which lost 5 bases and 0 bases, there was a span of 11 bases. The CDR3 is made up of 15 amino acids. CDR1 and CDR2 (germline): SEHNR, FQNEAQ (reference sequence). DNA of the CDR3: TGTGCCAGCAGCCACTCCTTTAGTAGCAATCAGCCCCAGCATTTT. As protein: CASSHSFSSNQPQHF.